These T cell receptor beta chains were read from a single sample in a study of cytomegalovirus exposure and HLA in healthy donors. The repertoire was sequenced with immunoSEQ multiplex PCR; TCRdb's copy has only in-frame clones and lacks some. The sample lists roughly 180,000 clones; more than 70% were seen once. Material: PBMCs. These receptors were taken from a man younger than 40 in good health and CMV-seronegative. Both conserved end residues are part of each CDR3. A D gene is named only where the DNA matches it firmly. The size of a clone is reported for some rows only, either as once, few or many, or as a class for expanded clones.

V gene	J gene	clone size	CDR3 length	D gene	CDR3 protein	CDR3 DNA
TRBV6-4	TRBJ1-1	.	11	.	CASSEGGRAFF	TGTGCCAGCAGTGAGGGTGGGAGAGCTTTCTTT
TRBV19	TRBJ2-7	.	14	.	CASSTGAHPYEQYF	TGTGCCAGTAGCACAGGAGCCCACCCCTACGAGCAGTACTTC
TRBV7-9	TRBJ1-2	.	12	.	CSSSLNPDGYTF	TGTTCCAGCAGCTTAAACCCGGATGGCTACACCTTC
TRBV5-6	TRBJ2-2	few	15	TRBD1	CASSRDRVNTGELFF	TGTGCCAGCAGCCGGGACAGGGTGAACACCGGGGAGCTGTTTTTT
TRBV5-8	TRBJ1-1	once	17	TRBD1	CASTTGQGGGGNTEAFF	TGTGCCAGCACCACGGGACAGGGGGGAGGCGGGAACACTGAAGCTTTCTTT
TRBV2	TRBJ1-2	.	12	.	CASRDSYYGYTF	TGTGCCAGCAGGGACAGCTACTATGGCTACACCTTC
TRBV18	TRBJ1-4	few	15	TRBD1	CASWGQGAANEKLFF	TGTGCCAGCTGGGGACAGGGGGCAGCTAATGAAAAACTGTTTTTT
TRBV6-1	TRBJ2-7	.	14	.	CASTEAGASYEQYF	TGTGCCAGCACAGAGGCGGGGGCCTCCTACGAGCAGTACTTC
TRBV27	TRBJ2-5	.	14	TRBD1	CASSLRQGQETQYF	TGTGCCAGCAGTCTACGACAGGGGCAAGAGACCCAGTACTTC
TRBV7-2	TRBJ2-1	.	15	TRBD2	CASSTRTSGTVEQFF	TGTGCCAGCAGCACCCGGACTAGCGGGACAGTTGAGCAGTTCTTC
TRBV5-1	TRBJ2-1	.	14	TRBD2	CASSQRLAGNEQFF	TGCGCCAGCAGCCAAAGACTAGCGGGGAATGAGCAGTTCTTC
TRBV7-6	TRBJ2-7	.	15	TRBD1	CASSISSGQLYEQYF	TGTGCCAGCAGTATTAGTTCGGGACAGCTCTACGAGCAGTACTTC
TRBV5-4	TRBJ2-7	once	16	TRBD2	CASSSGTSGNTYEQYF	TGTGCCAGCAGCTCCGGGACTAGCGGCAACACCTACGAGCAGTACTTC
TRBV5-1	TRBJ2-1	.	13	.	CASNTESYNEQFF	TGCGCCAGCAACACAGAATCCTACAATGAGCAGTTCTTC
TRBV6-1	TRBJ2-3	.	15	.	CASTPVRASTDTQYF	TGTGCCAGCACCCCCGTAAGAGCGAGCACAGATACGCAGTATTTT
TRBV7-9	TRBJ1-1	.	13	.	CASSPGGYTEAFF	TGTGCCAGCAGCCCTGGGGGGTACACTGAAGCTTTCTTT
TRBV30	TRBJ2-7	.	13	TRBD2	CAWSDSGRYEQYF	TGTGCCTGGAGTGATAGCGGGAGGTACGAGCAGTACTTC
TRBV19	TRBJ2-1	once	15	TRBD2	CASSIQLAGVYEQFF	TGTGCCAGTAGTATCCAACTAGCGGGAGTCTATGAGCAGTTCTTC
TRBV28	TRBJ2-3	.	14	.	CASSGGQSTDTQYF	TGTGCCAGCAGCGGGGGACAGAGCACAGATACGCAGTATTTT
TRBV5-1	TRBJ1-2	.	15	.	CASSLRAGEKYGYTF	TGCGCCAGCAGCTTGCGGGCAGGGGAAAAATATGGCTACACCTTC
TRBV10-3	TRBJ1-1	.	15	.	CAISTGREQNTEAFF	TGTGCCATCAGCACGGGACGGGAGCAGAACACTGAAGCTTTCTTT
TRBV11-3	TRBJ2-2	.	18	TRBD2	CASSLDVRRLAVRGELFF	TGTGCCAGCAGCTTAGACGTGAGGAGACTAGCGGTTCGCGGGGAGCTGTTTTTT
TRBV18	TRBJ2-7	.	14	TRBD1	CASSPNRGAYEQYF	TGTGCCAGCTCACCCAACAGGGGTGCCTACGAGCAGTACTTC
TRBV2	TRBJ2-5	.	15	TRBD1	CASTRNGDRGETQYF	TGTGCCAGCACCCGAAACGGGGACAGGGGAGAGACCCAGTACTTC
TRBV4-1	TRBJ2-7	once	17	TRBD1	CASSQDWDRGGTSEQYF	TGCGCCAGCAGCCAAGATTGGGACAGGGGAGGTACTAGCGAGCAGTACTTC
TRBV5-1	TRBJ2-7	.	14	TRBD1	CASSFKGAWDEQYF	TGCGCCAGCAGCTTCAAGGGGGCGTGGGACGAGCAGTACTTC
TRBV13	TRBJ1-5	once	14	TRBD1	CASSRDRGNQPQHF	TGTGCCAGCAGTCGTGACAGGGGGAATCAGCCCCAGCATTTT
TRBV4-3	TRBJ1-2	.	13	.	CASSQDTGNGYTF	TGCGCCAGCAGCCAAGATACCGGGAATGGCTACACCTTC
TRBV5-1	TRBJ2-5	.	14	TRBD1	CASSTGQGEGTQYF	TGCGCCAGCAGCACCGGACAGGGCGAAGGGACCCAGTACTTC
TRBV12-5	TRBJ2-7	.	15	.	CASGLVPNAGREQYF	TGTGCTAGTGGTTTGGTTCCCAATGCGGGGCGGGAGCAGTACTTC
TRBV19	TRBJ2-2	.	15	TRBD2	CASSRTSQNTGELFF	TGTGCCAGTAGTAGGACTAGCCAAAACACCGGGGAGCTGTTTTTT
TRBV11-3	TRBJ2-2	.	15	.	CASSLLTGNTGELFF	TGTGCCAGCAGCTTGCTGACGGGGAACACCGGGGAGCTGTTTTTT
TRBV30	TRBJ1-2	once	12	.	CAWSEGARGYTF	TGTGCCTGGAGTGAAGGGGCGCGCGGCTACACCTTC
TRBV6-1	TRBJ2-2	.	15	.	CASGDGAVNTGELFF	TGTGCCAGCGGTGATGGAGCGGTGAACACCGGGGAGCTGTTTTTT
TRBV11-3	TRBJ2-7	.	12	TRBD1	CASSLGGGQQYF	TGTGCCAGCAGCTTAGGAGGGGGCCAGCAGTACTTC
TRBV6-6	TRBJ2-2	.	15	TRBD1	CASSLDRTNTGELFF	TGTGCCAGCAGCCTGGACAGGACGAACACCGGGGAGCTGTTTTTT
TRBV6-1	TRBJ2-7	.	13	.	CASSDLGDYEQYF	TGTGCCAGCAGTGATTTAGGGGACTACGAGCAGTACTTC
TRBV4-2	TRBJ2-7	.	16	TRBD2	CASSRTKTSGAYEQYF	TGTGCCAGCAGCCGGACGAAGACTAGCGGGGCCTACGAGCAGTACTTC
TRBV10-3	TRBJ2-2	few	14	TRBD1	CAMTGTMNTGELFF	TGTGCCATGACAGGGACAATGAACACCGGGGAGCTGTTTTTT
TRBV30	TRBJ1-5	.	15	TRBD1	CAWSVGTAPDQPQHF	TGTGCCTGGAGTGTAGGGACAGCCCCCGATCAGCCCCAGCATTTT
TRBV30	TRBJ1-1	.	12	.	CAWSVDWELAFF	TGTGCCTGGAGTGTGGATTGGGAGCTGGCTTTCTTT
TRBV18	TRBJ2-2	.	15	TRBD1	CASSLGQGNTGELFF	TGTGCCAGCTCACTTGGACAGGGGAACACCGGGGAGCTGTTTTTT
TRBV2	TRBJ1-5	.	15	.	CASSEGQYSNQPQHF	TGTGCCAGCAGTGAGGGGCAATATAGCAATCAGCCCCAGCATTTT
TRBV28	TRBJ2-2	few	15	.	CASSFPGLTTGELFF	TGTGCCAGCAGTTTCCCGGGACTCACCACCGGGGAGCTGTTTTTT
TRBV29-1	TRBJ2-7	.	13	.	CSVGVDLGYEQYF	TGCAGCGTTGGTGTGGACTTGGGGTACGAGCAGTACTTC
TRBV29-1	TRBJ1-5	.	13	.	CSVEESPGEPQHF	TGCAGCGTTGAAGAAAGTCCGGGGGAGCCCCAGCATTTT
TRBV5-4	TRBJ2-7	.	16	TRBD1	CASSLPGQGSSYEQYF	TGTGCCAGCAGCCTACCGGGACAGGGGAGCTCCTACGAGCAGTACTTC
TRBV7-9	TRBJ1-1	.	14	.	CASSHEVLNTEAFF	TGTGCCAGCAGCCATGAGGTCTTGAACACTGAAGCTTTCTTT
TRBV30	TRBJ1-5	.	13	TRBD1	CAWSTTGDQPQHF	TGTGCCTGGAGTACCACAGGGGATCAGCCCCAGCATTTT
TRBV21-1	TRBJ1-6	.	14	.	CASSCRRYNSPLHF	TGTGCCAGCAGCTGTCGCAGATATAATTCACCCCTCCACTTT
TRBV9	TRBJ2-1	.	14	.	CASSAKVGDNEQFF	TGTGCCAGCAGCGCCAAGGTGGGCGACAATGAGCAGTTCTTC
TRBV7-9	TRBJ2-1	.	15	TRBD2	CSSSVTSGGADEQFF	TGTTCCAGCAGCGTCACTAGCGGGGGGGCCGATGAGCAGTTCTTC
TRBV10-3	TRBJ2-7	.	17	TRBD1	CAISARQGPFTPYEQYF	TGTGCCATCAGTGCAAGACAGGGCCCTTTTACTCCCTACGAGCAGTACTTC
TRBV7-9	TRBJ1-2	.	13	TRBD1	CASSRDSTYGYTF	TGTGCCAGCAGCCGGGACAGTACCTATGGCTACACCTTC
TRBV5-4	TRBJ2-3	.	16	TRBD2	CASSLAQGLVGDTQYF	TGTGCCAGCAGCTTGGCCCAGGGACTAGTGGGCGATACGCAGTATTTT
TRBV4-1	TRBJ2-7	.	18	TRBD2	CASSQPGTSLAGAYEQYF	TGCGCCAGCAGCCAACCCGGGACAAGCCTAGCGGGAGCCTACGAGCAGTACTTC